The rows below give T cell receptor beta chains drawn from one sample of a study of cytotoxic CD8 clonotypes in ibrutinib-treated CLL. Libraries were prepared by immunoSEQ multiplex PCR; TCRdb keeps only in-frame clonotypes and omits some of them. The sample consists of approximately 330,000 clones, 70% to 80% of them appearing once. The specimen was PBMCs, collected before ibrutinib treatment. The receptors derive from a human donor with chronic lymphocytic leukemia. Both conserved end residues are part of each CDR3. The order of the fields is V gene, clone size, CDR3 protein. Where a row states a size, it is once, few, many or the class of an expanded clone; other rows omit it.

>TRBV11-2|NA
CASSSISGTGSTEAFF
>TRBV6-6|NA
CASSSSGEYGYTF
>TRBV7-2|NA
CASSPFSLGRSGNTIYF
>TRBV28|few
CASSLLGGKLFF
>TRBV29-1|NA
CSVGTSGTQETQYF
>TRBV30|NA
CAWSPGLAGGGLFF
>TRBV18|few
CASSPPGLASEQFF
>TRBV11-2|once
CASSQRGLGAGETQYF
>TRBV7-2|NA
CASSSRLAGGRETQYF
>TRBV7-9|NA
CASSSLSVSSYEQYF
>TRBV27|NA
CASSSGRTYEQYF
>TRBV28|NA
CASSLRVSYNEQFF
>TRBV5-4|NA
CASSHSAANYGYTF
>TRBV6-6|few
CASSYDSVYGYTF
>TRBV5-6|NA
CASRYVGAGTDTQYF
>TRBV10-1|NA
CASSTKAASGTRETYNEQFF
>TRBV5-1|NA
CASSLGVSNQPQHF